This T cell receptor beta chain was captured in a study of response to subunit inactivated influenza vaccine. Trimming took off 0 bases at V and 5 bases at J, with 12 bases between the two ends. The CDR3 runs to 14 residues. The germline V gene encodes CDR1 SGHRS and CDR2 YFSETQ. TCRdb reprocessed the RT-PCR reads via MiXCR and lists one record per CDR3 protein. The data show around 760,000 distinct CDR3 sequences, roughly 14% seen once. This clonotype occurred a few times. Sequencing used PBMCs from blood, obtained around two weeks before vaccination. The receptor's source is a man between 50 and 59 years old who received an inactivated influenza vaccine. The chain uses TRBV5-1 and TRBJ2-7, with D hard to call. The chain's CDR3 is CASSLDRPGDEQYF. The CDR3 DNA is TGCGCCAGCAGCTTGGACCGCCCGGGCGACGAGCAGTACTTC.